This TCR beta chain appears in the sequencing data of a study of blood T cells in healthy people across ages. Notes on the study in general: Diversity figures based on one million T cells were deemed too low.

The CDR3 has 12 amino acids. This clonotype was seen a few times. Its cognate antigen is unknown. Healthy Russian Caucasian donors spanned ages about 6 to 90 years. Sample-barcoded 5' priming and a J-beta primer mix drove a second PCR of roughly 7 to 11 cycles. Tags on each cDNA molecule came from a template-switch adaptor with 12 random nucleotides. TCRdb redid the calling of the 5' RACE reads with MiXCR, one entry per CDR3 protein. The table shows 600,000 to 1,000,000 distinct CDR3 sequences, with around 25% occurring only once. This sample was shared with a second study, whose subject was T cells of mothers and their children.

This sequence was found in a boy between 10 and 17 years old in good health. The chain couples TRBV12-3 or TRBV12-4 to TRBJ2-1; tentatively, D is TRBD1 or TRBD2 (5 bases each). The DNA end favors TRBJ2-5, so the J call may be wrong. Sequencing input: blood. The chain's CDR3 is CASRLDSQTQYF. The DNA of the CDR3 is TGTGCCAGCAGACTAGACAGTCAGACCCAGTACTTC.